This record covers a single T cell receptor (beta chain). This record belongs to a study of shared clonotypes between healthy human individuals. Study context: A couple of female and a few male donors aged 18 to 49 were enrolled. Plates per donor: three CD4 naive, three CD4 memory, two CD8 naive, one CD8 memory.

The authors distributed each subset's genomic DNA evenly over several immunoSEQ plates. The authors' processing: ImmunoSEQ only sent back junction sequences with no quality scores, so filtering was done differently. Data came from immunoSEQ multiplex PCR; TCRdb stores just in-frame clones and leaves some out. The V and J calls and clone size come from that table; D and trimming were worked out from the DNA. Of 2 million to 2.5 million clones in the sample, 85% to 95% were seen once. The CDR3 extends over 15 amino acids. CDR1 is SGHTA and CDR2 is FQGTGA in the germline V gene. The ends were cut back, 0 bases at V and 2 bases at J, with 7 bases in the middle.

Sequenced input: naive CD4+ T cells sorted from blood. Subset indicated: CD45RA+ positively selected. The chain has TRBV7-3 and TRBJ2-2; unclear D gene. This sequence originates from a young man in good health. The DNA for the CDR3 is TGTGCCAGCAGCTTAACGGGGTCCAACACCGGGGAGCTGTTTTTT. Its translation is CASSLTGSNTGELFF.